One sample yielded the 5 T cell receptor beta chains listed below, sequenced in a study of OX40 agonist ivuxolimab in advanced cancers. Repertoires were generated with immunoSEQ multiplex PCR, while TCRdb's copy carries only in-frame clones and drops some. Of around 94,000 clones in the sample, roughly 90% were seen once. The sequences come from CD4+ or CD8+ T cells sorted from blood, collected in a trial of the OX40 agonist ivuxolimab. The receptor set was obtained from an adult with an advanced solid tumor such as melanoma, head and neck, liver or kidney cancer.

This clone was counted between two and nine times. J is TRBJ1-1 and V is TRBV27; no clear D gene. Per germline, CDR1 MNHEY and CDR2 SMNVEV (reference sequence). Trimming cost V 5 bases and J 0 bases, with 7 bases left between them. The CDR3 loop spans 13 amino acids. The CDR3 here is CASSITLNTEAFF. For the CDR3, the DNA is TGTGCCAGCAGTATAACACTGAACACTGAAGCTTTCTTT.

The V call is TRBV6-5, the J call TRBJ1-1; D not resolved. Looked up from germline, CDR1 is MNHEY and CDR2 is SVGAGI. CDR3 length: 14 amino acids. V gave up 1 base and J gave up 1 base, with 7 bases separating them. CDR3 in DNA: TGTGCCAGCAGTTACTTGGACGGGAACACTGAAGCTTTCTTT. As protein: CASSYLDGNTEAFF.

The chain employs TRBV27 and TRBJ2-1; TRBD2 matches 7 bases. Germline V gene data show CDR1 as MNHEY and CDR2 as SMNVEV (reference sequence). V lost 2 bases to trimming and J lost 7 bases; unmatched junction nucleotides: 11. The CDR3 length is 16 residues. In DNA, the CDR3 is TGTGCCAGCAGTTTAACCCCGCGGGATAGCGGGAATGAGCAGTTCTTC. This sequence encodes CASSLTPRDSGNEQFF.

The CDR3 bases are TGTGCCAGCAGTCAGACAGGGGGCGGTGATCAGCCCCAGCATTTT. Its translation: CASSQTGGGDQPQHF. The J gene is TRBJ1-5, the V gene TRBV2, with 10 positions matching TRBD1. Per the germline V gene, CDR1 is SNHLY and CDR2 is FYNNEI. V lost 5 bases and J lost 5; bases outside the gene matches: 6. CDR3 length equals 15 residues. Full variable domain (missing parts from reference TRBV2 and TRBJ1-5): EPEVTQTPSHQVTQMGQEVILRCVPISNHLYFYWYRQILGQKVEFLVSFYNNEISEKSEIFDDQFSVERPDGSNFTLKIRSTKLEDSAMYFCASSQTGGGDQPQHFGDGTRLSIL.

The rearrangement uses TRBV18 and TRBJ2-3, with TRBD2 matching over 12 bases. Germline V gene lookup returns CDR1 KGHSH and CDR2 LQKENI. The ends lost 3 bases at V and 3 bases at J; junction bases unmatched: 4. This CDR3 spans 16 amino acids. CDR3 sequence reads: CASSPQTSGRTDTQYF. Here the CDR3 DNA reads TGTGCCAGCTCACCTCAAACTAGCGGGAGGACAGATACGCAGTATTTT.